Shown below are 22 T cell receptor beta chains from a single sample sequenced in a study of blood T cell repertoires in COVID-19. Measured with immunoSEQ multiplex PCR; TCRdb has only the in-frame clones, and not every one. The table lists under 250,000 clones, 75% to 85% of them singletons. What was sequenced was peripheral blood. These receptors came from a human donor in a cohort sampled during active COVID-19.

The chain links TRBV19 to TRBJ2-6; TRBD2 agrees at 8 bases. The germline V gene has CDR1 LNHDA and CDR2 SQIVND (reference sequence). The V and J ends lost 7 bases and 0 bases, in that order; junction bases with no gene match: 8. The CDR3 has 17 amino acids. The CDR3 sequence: CASNLRAGDSGANVLTF. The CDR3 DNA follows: TGTGCCAGTAACCTTAGAGCGGGAGACTCTGGGGCCAACGTCCTGACTTTC.

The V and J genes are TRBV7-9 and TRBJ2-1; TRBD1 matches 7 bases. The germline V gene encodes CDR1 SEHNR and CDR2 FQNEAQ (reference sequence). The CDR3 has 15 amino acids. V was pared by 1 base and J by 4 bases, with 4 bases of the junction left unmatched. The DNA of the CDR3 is TGTGCCAGCAGCTTAGTGGGGACAGTTTACAATGAGCAGTTCTTC. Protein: CASSLVGTVYNEQFF.

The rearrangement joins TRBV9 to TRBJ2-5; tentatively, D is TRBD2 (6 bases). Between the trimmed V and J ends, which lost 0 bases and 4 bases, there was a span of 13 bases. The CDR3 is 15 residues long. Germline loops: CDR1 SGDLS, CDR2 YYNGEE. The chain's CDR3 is CASSVEYMGGETQYF. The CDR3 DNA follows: TGTGCCAGCAGCGTAGAGTATATGGGGGGAGAGACCCAGTACTTC.

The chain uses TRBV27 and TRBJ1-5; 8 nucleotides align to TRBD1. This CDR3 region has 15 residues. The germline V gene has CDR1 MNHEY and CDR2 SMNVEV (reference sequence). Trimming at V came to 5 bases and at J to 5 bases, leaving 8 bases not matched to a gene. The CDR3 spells CASSPWTGRDQPQHF. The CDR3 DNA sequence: TGTGCCAGCAGTCCCTGGACAGGGCGGGATCAGCCCCAGCATTTT.

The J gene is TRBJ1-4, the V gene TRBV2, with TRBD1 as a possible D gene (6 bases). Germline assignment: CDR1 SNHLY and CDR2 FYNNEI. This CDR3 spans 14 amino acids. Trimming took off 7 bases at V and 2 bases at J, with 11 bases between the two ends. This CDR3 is CASTRTATNEKLFF. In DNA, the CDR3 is TGTGCCAGCACTAGGACAGCGACTAATGAAAAACTGTTTTTT.

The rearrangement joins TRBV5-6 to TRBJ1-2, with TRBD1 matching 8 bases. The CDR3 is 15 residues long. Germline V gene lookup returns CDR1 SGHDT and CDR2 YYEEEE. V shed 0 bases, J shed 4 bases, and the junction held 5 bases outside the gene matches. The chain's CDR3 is CASSLGNRGIYGYTF. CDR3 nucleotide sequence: TGTGCCAGCAGCTTGGGAAACAGGGGGATCTATGGCTACACCTTC.

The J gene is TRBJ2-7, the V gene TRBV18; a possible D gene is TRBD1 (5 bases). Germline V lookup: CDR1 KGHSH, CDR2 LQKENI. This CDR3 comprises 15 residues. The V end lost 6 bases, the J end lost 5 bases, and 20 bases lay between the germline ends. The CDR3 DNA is TGTGCCAGCTCCTGGGGCAGGGCGGTAGGGAACGAGCAGTACTTC. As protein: CASSWGRAVGNEQYF.

The CDR3 coding sequence is TGCGCCAGCAGCGGTGAGGATTTTAGCACAGATACGCAGTATTTT. Translated: CASSGEDFSTDTQYF. This rearrangement joins TRBV5-1 to TRBJ2-3; D unresolved. Trimming pared 4 bases from V and 0 bases from J, leaving 12 bases between. The CDR3 is 15 residues long. Per germline, CDR1 SGHRS and CDR2 YFSETQ.

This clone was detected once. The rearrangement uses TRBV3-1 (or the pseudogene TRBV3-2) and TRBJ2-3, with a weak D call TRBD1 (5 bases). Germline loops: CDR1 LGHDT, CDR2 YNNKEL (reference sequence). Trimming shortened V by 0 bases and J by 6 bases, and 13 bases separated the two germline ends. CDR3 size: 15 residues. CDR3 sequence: CASSQDGATSDTQYF. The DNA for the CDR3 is TGTGCCAGCAGCCAAGATGGGGCTACATCGGATACGCAGTATTTT.

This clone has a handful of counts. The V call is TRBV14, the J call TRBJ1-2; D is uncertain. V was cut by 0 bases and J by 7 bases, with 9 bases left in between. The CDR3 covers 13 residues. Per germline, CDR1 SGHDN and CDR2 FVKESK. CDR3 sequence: CASSQETAGGYTF. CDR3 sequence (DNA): TGTGCCAGCAGCCAAGAAACAGCCGGTGGCTACACCTTC. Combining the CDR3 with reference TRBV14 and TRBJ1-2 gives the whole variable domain EAGVTQFPSHSVIEKGQTVTLRCDPISGHDNLYWYRRVMGKEIKFLLHFVKESKQDESGMPNNRFLAERTGGTYSTLKVQPAELEDSGVYFCASSQETAGGYTFGSGTRLTVV.

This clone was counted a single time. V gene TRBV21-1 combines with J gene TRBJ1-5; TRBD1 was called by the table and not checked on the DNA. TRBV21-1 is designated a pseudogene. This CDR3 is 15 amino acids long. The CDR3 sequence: CASSSLDRANQPQHF. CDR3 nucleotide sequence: TGTGCCAGCAGCAGCCTGGACAGGGCAAATCAGCCCCAGCATTTT.

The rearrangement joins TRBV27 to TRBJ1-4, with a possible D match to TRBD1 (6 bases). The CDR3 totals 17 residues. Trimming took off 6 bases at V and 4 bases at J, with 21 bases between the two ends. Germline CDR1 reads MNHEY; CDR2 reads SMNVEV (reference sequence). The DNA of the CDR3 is TGTGCCAGCAGCTTCCTCGGAGGGGGGGGCCTTAATGAAAAACTGTTTTTT. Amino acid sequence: CASSFLGGGGLNEKLFF.

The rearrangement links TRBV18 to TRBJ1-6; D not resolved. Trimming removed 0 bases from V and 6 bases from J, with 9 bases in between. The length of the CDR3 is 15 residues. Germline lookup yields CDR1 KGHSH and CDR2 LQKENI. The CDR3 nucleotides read TGTGCCAGCTCACCACCGGGCAGAGTTAATTCACCCCTCCACTTT. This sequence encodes CASSPPGRVNSPLHF.

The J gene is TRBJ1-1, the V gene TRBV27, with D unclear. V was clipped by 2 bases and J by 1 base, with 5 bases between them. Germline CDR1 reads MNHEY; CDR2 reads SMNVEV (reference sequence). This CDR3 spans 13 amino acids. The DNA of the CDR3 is TGTGCCAGCAGTTTAGGGAGGAACACTGAAGCTTTCTTT. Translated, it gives CASSLGRNTEAFF.

The CDR3 nucleotides read TGTGCCAGCAGTTCAGCGGGAGGTGGAGAGACCCAGTACTTC. Residues: CASSSAGGGETQYF. The genes are TRBV6-5 and TRBJ2-5; 9 positions match TRBD2. There are 14 residues in the CDR3. Germline V gives CDR1 MNHEY, CDR2 SVGAGI. With 4 bases clipped from V and 4 bases from J, the junction kept 4 bases outside the gene matches.

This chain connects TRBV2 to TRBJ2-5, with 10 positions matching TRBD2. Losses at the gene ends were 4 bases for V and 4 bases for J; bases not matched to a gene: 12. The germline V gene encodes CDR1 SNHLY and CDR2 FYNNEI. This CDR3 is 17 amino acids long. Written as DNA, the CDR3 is TGTGCCAGCAGTGGGCTAGCGGGGGCGCGAAGACTAGAGACCCAGTACTTC. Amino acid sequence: CASSGLAGARRLETQYF.

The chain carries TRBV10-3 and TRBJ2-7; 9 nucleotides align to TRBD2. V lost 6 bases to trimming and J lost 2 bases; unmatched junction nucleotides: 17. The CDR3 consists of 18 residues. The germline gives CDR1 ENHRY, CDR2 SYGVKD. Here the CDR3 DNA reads TGTGCCATCAGACGATTTCTAGCGGGGATCGAGGGAACCTACGAGCAGTACTTC. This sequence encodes CAIRRFLAGIEGTYEQYF.

The CDR3 here is CASSSGQGVQPQHF. CDR3 in DNA: TGTGCCAGCAGTTCTGGGCAGGGCGTCCAGCCCCAGCATTTT. The chain employs TRBV6-5 and TRBJ1-5; D may be TRBD1 (5 bases). Germline V gives CDR1 MNHEY, CDR2 SVGAGI. CDR3 length equals 14 residues. Trimming cost V 4 bases and J 7 bases, with 14 bases left between them.

The CDR3: CASSYSPPGQLLNTEAFF. The CDR3 DNA is TGTGCCAGCAGTTACTCACCTCCGGGACAGCTACTGAACACTGAAGCTTTCTTT. The chain couples TRBV6-2 or TRBV6-3 to TRBJ1-1, with TRBD1 matching over 7 bases. Germline CDR1 reads MNHEY; CDR2 reads SVGEGT. CDR3 length: 18 amino acids. V lost 0 bases to trimming and J lost 0 bases; unmatched junction nucleotides: 10.

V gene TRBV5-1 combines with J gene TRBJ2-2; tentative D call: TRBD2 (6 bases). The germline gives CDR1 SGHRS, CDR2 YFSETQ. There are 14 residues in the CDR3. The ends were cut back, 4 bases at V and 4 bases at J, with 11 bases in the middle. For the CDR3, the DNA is TGCGCCAGCAGCGGCGGGGTTAGCACCGGGGAGCTGTTTTTT. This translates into CASSGGVSTGELFF.

As DNA, the CDR3 is TGTGCCAGCAGTGAGTCAGGGGGCCATGGCTACACCTTC. Its translation: CASSESGGHGYTF. V is TRBV2 and J is TRBJ1-2; 8 bases are a match to TRBD1. Germline lookup yields CDR1 SNHLY and CDR2 FYNNEI. V was pared by 3 bases and J by 6 bases, with 3 bases of the junction left unmatched. CDR3 length: 13 residues.

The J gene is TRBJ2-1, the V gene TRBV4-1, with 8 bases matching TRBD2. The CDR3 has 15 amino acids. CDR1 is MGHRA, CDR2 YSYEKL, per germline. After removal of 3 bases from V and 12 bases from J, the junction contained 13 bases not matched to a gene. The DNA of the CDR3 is TGCGCCAGCAGCCAGGATCGGGGGGGAATGGGTTTGCAGTTCTTC. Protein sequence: CASSQDRGGMGLQFF.